Following are 17 T cell receptor beta chains from one sample sequenced in a study of T-cell reconstitution after alpha-beta-depleted transplantation in children. Construction of the TCRbeta library involved unique molecular identifiers. One entry per CDR3 protein results from TCRdb running MiXCR on the PCR reads. The table shows around 190,000 distinct CDR3 sequences, with around 7% occurring only once. Sequenced here: PBMCs, sampled before TCRalphabeta/CD19-depleted stem cell transplant. Receptors originate from a boy aged 2 to 10 with acute lymphoblastic leukemia, due to receive a stem cell transplant.

CDR3 in DNA: TGCGCCAGCAGCTTGGCCGAACAGGGGGCACGGGGAGGCTACACCTTC. Protein sequence: CASSLAEQGARGGYTF. The chain combines TRBV5-1 with TRBJ1-2; 9 bases are shared with TRBD1. Per the germline V gene, CDR1 is SGHRS and CDR2 is YFSETQ. The CDR3 has 16 amino acids. The ends lost 0 bases at V and 8 bases at J; junction bases unmatched: 11. Looking up the rest from reference TRBV5-1 and TRBJ1-2 gives the full variable domain: KAGVTQTPRYLIKTRGQQVTLSCSPISGHRSVSWYQQTPGQGLQFLFEYFSETQRNKGNFPGRFSGRQFSNSRSEMNVSTLELGDSALYLCASSLAEQGARGGYTFGSGTRLTVV.

This clonotype was counted many times. CDR3 bases: TGTGCCAGCAGTTACCGCCGACTAGCGGGAGGGCTCGGAAGGGATGAGCAGTTCTTC. This encodes CASSYRRLAGGLGRDEQFF. The V call is TRBV6-2 or TRBV6-3, the J call TRBJ2-1; 14 bases line up with TRBD2. With V trimmed by 2 bases and J by 8 bases, 14 bases remained unmatched. Germline V gene lookup returns CDR1 MNHEY and CDR2 SVGEGT. The CDR3 contains 19 residues.

Many counts were recorded for this clonotype. The rearrangement links TRBV12-3 or TRBV12-4 to TRBJ1-6; 10 nucleotides align to TRBD1. There are 14 residues in the CDR3. Unmatched junction bases numbered 1, after V lost 4 bases and J lost 7 bases. The CDR3 DNA sequence: TGTGCCAGCAGTTCGACAGGGGGCAATTCACCCCTCCACTTT. Amino acid sequence: CASSSTGGNSPLHF.

The chain carries TRBV7-3 and TRBJ2-5; D unclear. The CDR3 loop spans 15 amino acids. Trimming pared 3 bases from V and 2 bases from J, leaving 13 bases between. Germline loops: CDR1 SGHTA, CDR2 FQGTGA. The CDR3 region is CASSFGGNSQETQYF. CDR3 coding DNA: TGTGCCAGCAGCTTCGGCGGAAACTCACAAGAGACCCAGTACTTC.

This clonotype was counted at least ten times. V gene TRBV3-1 combines with J gene TRBJ2-1; TRBD2 matches 13 bases. The germline V gene encodes CDR1 LGHDT and CDR2 YNNKEL (reference sequence). This CDR3 has 15 amino acids. V lost 6 bases, J lost 10 bases, and 9 bases stayed unmatched. The CDR3 sequence is CASSPGLAGVVEQFF. CDR3 coding DNA: TGTGCCAGCAGTCCCGGACTAGCGGGAGTGGTAGAGCAGTTCTTC.

This clonotype was picked up a small number of times. The J gene is TRBJ2-3, the V gene TRBV4-3; 11 bases line up with TRBD2. Germline CDR1 is LGHNA and CDR2 is YSLEER. The CDR3 has 19 amino acids. Trimming at V came to 3 bases and at J to 0 bases, leaving 11 bases not matched to a gene. The CDR3 sequence: CASSQDPVAGGASTDTQYF. Here the CDR3 DNA reads TGCGCCAGCAGCCAGGACCCCGTAGCGGGGGGGGCGAGCACAGATACGCAGTATTTT.

In its sample, this clonotype was seen many times. The chain has TRBV20-1 and TRBJ2-1, with 10 positions matching TRBD1. The CDR3 extends over 13 amino acids. J was trimmed by 6 bases and V by 7 bases; bases with no gene match: 6. CDR1 is DFQATT, CDR2 SNEGSKA, per germline (reference sequence). The DNA for the CDR3 is TGCAGTGACTCGGGGACAGGGGTCAATGAGCAGTTCTTC. It codes for CSDSGTGVNEQFF.

This clonotype was detected many times. This sequence joins TRBV7-9 and TRBJ2-7; D gene unclear. Trimming stripped 5 bases from V and 3 bases from J, with 11 bases between. Per the germline V gene, CDR1 is SEHNR and CDR2 is FQNEAQ (reference sequence). The CDR3 spans 13 residues. CDR3 residues: CASSPQARYEQYF. For the CDR3, the DNA is TGTGCCAGCAGCCCTCAGGCACGCTACGAGCAGTACTTC.

This clonotype was picked up many times. The CDR3 nucleotides read TGTGCCAGCAGCTTATTCCCCACCGGGGAGCTGTTTTTT. This encodes CASSLFPTGELFF. The chain joins TRBV7-6 to TRBJ2-2; D is unclear. Trimming took off 2 bases at V and 4 bases at J, with 5 bases between the two ends. The CDR3 is made up of 13 amino acids. The germline V gene has CDR1 SGHVS and CDR2 FNYEAQ.

In its sample, this clonotype was seen many times. The DNA of the CDR3 is TGTGCCAGCAGCGCCGGGGCTTCCTACAATGAGCAGTTCTTC. Its protein product is CASSAGASYNEQFF. The chain combines TRBV5-6 with TRBJ2-1; possibly TRBD1 or TRBD2 for D (5 bases each). There are 14 residues in the CDR3. The V gene's germline CDR1 is SGHDT and CDR2 YYEEEE. V was shortened by 4 bases and J by 1 base, with 9 bases between the two germline ends.

This clonotype has at least ten counts. The chain is built from TRBV20-1 and TRBJ2-5; 7 nucleotides align to TRBD1. Germline CDR1 is DFQATT and CDR2 is SNEGSKA (reference sequence). The CDR3 contains 14 residues. V shed 5 bases, J shed 5 bases, and the junction held 11 bases outside the gene matches. CDR3 in DNA: TGCAGTGCTCCGGTATTCAGAGGGGGCGAGACCCAGTACTTC. This encodes CSAPVFRGGETQYF.

This clonotype was observed at least ten times. This chain connects TRBV11-2 to TRBJ1-4; tentatively, D is TRBD1 (5 bases). This CDR3 is 14 amino acids long. Germline values: CDR1 SGHAT, CDR2 FQNNGV. Trimming removed 3 bases at V and 8 bases at J, with 13 bases between. The CDR3 sequence is CASSLGRMDEKLFF. The DNA of the CDR3 is TGTGCCAGCAGCTTGGGACGTATGGACGAAAAACTGTTTTTT.

In this sample, this clonotype turned up many times. CDR3 nucleotides: TGTGCCAGCAGCCCCGATGAAAAACTGTTTTTT. It specifies CASSPDEKLFF. This chain uses TRBV12-3 or TRBV12-4 with TRBJ1-4; D is ambiguous. The CDR3 loop spans 11 amino acids. V dropped 6 bases and J dropped 6 bases, with 5 bases sitting between them.

As to this clonotype: A read error is possible here, since a much larger clone lies one base away. Because it lacks the conserved phenylalanine or tryptophan at the end, this CDR3 is likely a read error. This chain joins TRBV28 and TRBJ1-2; D remains unclear. Looked up from germline, CDR1 is MDHEN and CDR2 is SYDVKM. The CDR3 runs 13 residues. The V end was cut by 3 bases, the J end by 4 bases, with 9 bases between. CDR3 protein: CASSLGVPYGYTL. The CDR3 bases are TGTGCCAGCAGTTTGGGAGTCCCCTATGGCTACACCCTC.

This clonotype has at least ten counts. The gene calls are TRBV29-1 and TRBJ2-4; 13 bases are shared with TRBD2. J lost 10 bases, V lost 4 bases, and 7 bases had no gene match. This CDR3 contains 14 residues. Per the germline V gene, CDR1 is SQVTM and CDR2 is ANQGSEA. For the CDR3, the DNA is TGCAGCGTTGGAGGACTAGCGGGGGCGGATATTCAGTACTTC. This codes for CSVGGLAGADIQYF.

This clonotype was picked up a small number of times. This chain uses TRBV5-1 with TRBJ1-4; a weak D match, TRBD1 (6 bases). The CDR3 runs 14 residues. Germline loops: CDR1 SGHRS, CDR2 YFSETQ. The V end lost 4 bases, the J end lost 5 bases, and 12 bases lay between the germline ends. The CDR3 loop reads CASSVGGANEKLFF. The CDR3 coding sequence is TGCGCCAGCAGCGTGGGGGGGGCGAATGAAAAACTGTTTTTT.

This clonotype was observed many times. The chain has TRBV7-2 and TRBJ2-7; a weak D match, TRBD2 (6 bases). V was clipped by 7 bases and J by 2 bases, with 15 bases between them. The CDR3 sequence is 14 residues long. The germline V gene encodes CDR1 SGHTA and CDR2 FQGNSA. The CDR3 DNA reads TGTGCCAGCACAACTGCGGGGCCCGCCTACGAGCAGTACTTC. It translates to CASTTAGPAYEQYF.